One and the same sample provided the 30 T cell receptor beta chains below, sequenced in a study of T cell repertoires in cytomegalovirus infection. MiXCR, run by TCRdb on the reads, gives a single entry per CDR3 protein. The sample lists 40,000 to 55,000 distinct CDR3 sequences; around a fifth were seen once. Their target antigens are unknown. The sample here was CD8+ T cells from cultured PBMCs, taken from culture after CMV antigen stimulation. The receptors come from a human donor in good health (CMV status not recorded). Some clones in this sample may be carry-over from other donors' samples.

The genes are TRBV5-6 and TRBJ1-2, with D perhaps TRBD1 (6 bases). The V gene's germline CDR1 is SGHDT and CDR2 YYEEEE. The V gene lost 4 bases and the J gene lost 2 bases, with 15 bases spanning the gap. This CDR3 region has 15 residues. The CDR3 region is CASSVNRATNYGYTF. CDR3 nucleotide sequence: TGTGCCAGCAGCGTTAACAGGGCGACCAACTATGGCTACACCTTC.

This clonotype was seen ten or more times. The V call is TRBV7-9, the J call TRBJ1-5; no clear D. The ends were cut back, 3 bases at V and 7 bases at J, with 7 bases in the middle. The CDR3 has 12 residues. From germline, CDR1 is SEHNR and CDR2 FQNEAQ (reference sequence). The CDR3 nucleotides read TGTGCCAGCAGCTTCGACCGACAGCCCCAGCATTTT. Its protein product is CASSFDRQPQHF.

The V call is TRBV12-5, the J call TRBJ1-1; TRBD1 might be the D (5 bases). V lost 0 bases and J 6 bases, leaving 11 bases between the germline ends. Germline CDR1 is LGHNT and CDR2 is FRNRAP. This CDR3 is built from 14 residues. CDR3 bases: TGTGCTAGTGGTTTGGTCAGGGTCCGGGCTGAAGCTTTCTTT. Translated, it gives CASGLVRVRAEAFF.

On this clonotype itself: At one boundary the junction diverges from the germline segment, which might be a read error. The chain couples TRBV7-2 to TRBJ2-1; no reliable D call. Germline V CDR1 and CDR2: SGHTA, FQGNSA. This CDR3 contains 13 residues. CDR3 amino acids: CASSLGSHNEQFF. The DNA for the CDR3 is TGTGCCAGCAGCTTAGGCTCCCACAATGAGCAGTTCTTC.

The rearrangement joins TRBV6-2 or TRBV6-3 to TRBJ2-6, with D unclear. CDR3 size: 15 residues. Germline lookup yields CDR1 MNHEY and CDR2 SVGEGT. V was shortened by 7 bases and J by 0 bases, with 10 bases between the two germline ends. The CDR3 reads CASTETLSGANVLTF. As DNA, the CDR3 is TGTGCCAGCACCGAGACCCTCTCTGGGGCCAACGTCCTGACTTTC.

In this sample, this clonotype turned up once. CDR3: CASSLGQGPKEPQHF. The CDR3 nucleotides read TGTGCCAGCAGCTTGGGGCAGGGGCCCAAGGAGCCCCAGCATTTT. V is TRBV7-6 and J is TRBJ1-5; TRBD1 is a possible D gene (6 bases). The CDR3 consists of 15 residues. The V end lost 3 bases, the J end lost 8 bases, and 17 bases lay between the germline ends. Germline V gene sequence: CDR1 SGHVS, CDR2 FNYEAQ.

This clonotype was counted between two and nine times. The genes are TRBV19 and TRBJ1-1, with 10 bases that match TRBD1. Germline V gene data show CDR1 as LNHDA and CDR2 as SQIVND (reference sequence). This CDR3 has 15 amino acids. V trimming: 4 bases; J trimming: 6 bases; junction bases outside the gene matches: 8. The CDR3 sequence is CASSTPPGQGSEAFF. In nucleotides, the CDR3 is TGTGCCAGTAGTACTCCACCGGGACAGGGGTCTGAAGCTTTCTTT. Using reference TRBV19 and TRBJ1-1 for the parts outside the CDR3, the full variable domain is DGGITQSPKYLFRKEGQNVTLSCEQNLNHDAMYWYRQDPGQGLRLIYYSQIVNDFQKGDIAEGYSVSREKKESFPLTVTSAQKNPTAFYLCASSTPPGQGSEAFFGQGTRLTVV.

This clonotype was recorded a few times. The rearrangement joins TRBV12-3 or TRBV12-4 to TRBJ1-1; D may be TRBD1 (5 bases). This CDR3 contains 14 residues. Trimming removed 4 bases at V and 4 bases at J, with 13 bases between. CDR3 DNA: TGTGCCAGCAGTTGGGGGTCGGGGGGCACTGAAGCTTTCTTT. This codes for CASSWGSGGTEAFF.

V usage is TRBV18 and J usage is TRBJ2-1; 7 bases map to TRBD1. The length of the CDR3 is 14 residues. The junction had 4 bases not matched to a gene; V was cut back by 5 bases and J by 3 bases. CDR1 KGHSH and CDR2 LQKENI come from the germline V gene. CDR3 nucleotides: TGTGCCAGCTCAACGACAGGGTACTACAATGAGCAGTTCTTC. Translated, it gives CASSTTGYYNEQFF.

About this clonotype itself: A read error may be the cause here, since a much bigger clone is one base away. This chain connects TRBV7-2 to TRBJ2-1, with a possible D match to TRBD2 (5 bases). The germline gives CDR1 SGHTA, CDR2 FQGNSA. Deletions cut 7 bases from V and 8 bases from J, with 18 bases between. This CDR3 spans 14 amino acids. In DNA form, the CDR3 reads TGTGCCAGCACCCGAACGGCAGAGGGCTATGAGCAGTTCTTC. Encoded protein: CASTRTAEGYEQFF.

This clonotype has only one observation. The genes are TRBV6-2 or TRBV6-3 and TRBJ2-5; D remains ambiguous. CDR1 and CDR2 from the germline V gene are MNHEY and SVGEGT. The CDR3 sequence is 14 residues long. The V end lost 6 bases, the J end lost 5 bases, and 16 bases lay between the germline ends. The CDR3 spells CASSSDRVKETQYF. The CDR3 DNA reads TGTGCCAGCAGCTCGGACCGGGTAAAGGAGACCCAGTACTTC.

This clonotype was observed a few times. The chain uses TRBV19 and TRBJ2-7; possible D gene TRBD1, 6 bases. Germline CDR1 LNHDA, CDR2 SQIVND (reference sequence). The V end lost 4 bases, the J end lost 5 bases, and 15 bases lay between the germline ends. The CDR3 covers 14 residues. CDR3 in DNA: TGTGCCAGTAGTACCCCCGGGACAAGAGACGAGCAGTACTTC. Residues: CASSTPGTRDEQYF.

J is TRBJ2-5 and V is TRBV12-5, with D possibly matching TRBD2 (6 bases). There are 16 residues in the CDR3. V was clipped by 6 bases and J by 3 bases, with 20 bases between them. Per germline, CDR1 LGHNT and CDR2 FRNRAP. CDR3 DNA: TGTGCTAGTGGCCAAGAACGGACGGCGGGGAAAGAGACCCAGTACTTC. It translates to CASGQERTAGKETQYF.

This clonotype turned up a few times. The germline gene is not matched at one end of the junction; a read error may be the cause. V usage is TRBV12-3 or TRBV12-4 and J usage is TRBJ2-7; D gene uncertain. The CDR3 runs to 14 residues. In DNA form, the CDR3 reads TGTGCCAGCAGTTACAGCGCCTACCTGGGTGAAAAGGAATTC. It encodes CASSYSAYLGEKEF.

The sample holds many counts of this clonotype. The rearrangement joins TRBV7-6 to TRBJ2-3, with 7 bases matching TRBD2. Trimming cost V 5 bases and J 2 bases; bases outside gene matches: 13. The CDR3 covers 17 residues. Germline values: CDR1 SGHVS, CDR2 FNYEAQ. Here the CDR3 reads CASSPYRMGLHTDTQYF. The CDR3 DNA follows: TGTGCCAGCAGCCCATACAGGATGGGACTACACACAGATACGCAGTATTTT.

The gene calls are TRBV12-3 or TRBV12-4 and TRBJ2-1, with 10 bases fitting TRBD2. The CDR3 consists of 16 residues. V shed 6 bases, J shed 4 bases, and the junction held 9 bases outside the gene matches. CDR3 region: CASSPYSGGYYNEQFF. The CDR3 region has the DNA TGTGCCAGCAGCCCTTATAGCGGGGGGTATTACAATGAGCAGTTCTTC.

The V gene is TRBV6-1, the J gene TRBJ1-2, with 7 bases lining up with TRBD1. Germline V gene lookup returns CDR1 MNHNS and CDR2 SASEGT. V lost 2 bases and J lost 7; bases outside the gene matches: 7. The CDR3 has 14 amino acids. The CDR3 protein is CASSETGEGGGYTF. CDR3 coding DNA: TGTGCCAGCAGTGAAACAGGGGAAGGCGGTGGCTACACCTTC.

The V and J genes are TRBV7-6 and TRBJ1-1, with a weak D call TRBD1 (6 bases). This CDR3 has 15 amino acids. Germline CDR1 SGHVS, CDR2 FNYEAQ. V was clipped by 1 base and J by 1 base, with 10 bases between them. The CDR3 coding sequence is TGTGCCAGCAGCTTAGGGGGGACACCGAACACTGAAGCTTTCTTT. It codes for CASSLGGTPNTEAFF.

This clonotype is classed as medium-sized. This chain joins TRBV11-3 and TRBJ1-5, with no clear D. CDR3 length: 16 residues. V was trimmed by 4 bases and J by 7 bases, leaving 20 bases between them. Germline V CDR1 and CDR2: SGHNT, YENEEA. Written as DNA, the CDR3 is TGTGCCAGCAGCTCTTCGGGTGAGGGTGGTAGGCAGCCCCAGCATTTT. Translation gives CASSSSGEGGRQPQHF.

The V and J genes are TRBV11-2 and TRBJ2-7; D is uncertain. Trimming stripped 1 base from V and 5 bases from J, with 9 bases between. Germline lookup yields CDR1 SGHAT and CDR2 FQNNGV. This CDR3 is 13 amino acids long. CDR3 in DNA: TGTGCCAGCAGCTTAGGGCAGCCGGACGAGCAGTACTTC. It yields the protein CASSLGQPDEQYF.

There are many counts of this clonotype. This sequence joins TRBV5-6 and TRBJ1-1, with D possibly being TRBD1 (6 bases). The CDR3 has 14 residues. The germline gives CDR1 SGHDT, CDR2 YYEEEE. Trimming took 4 bases from V and 1 from J, leaving 11 bases between them. DNA of the CDR3: TGTGCCAGCAGCGTCGTAGGGGGGAACACTGAAGCTTTCTTT. Its protein is CASSVVGGNTEAFF.

This clonotype occurred a few times. Written as DNA, the CDR3 is TGCGCCAGCAGCCAAGAGGGGGGGGCCAATGAGCAGTTCTTC. The encoded protein is CASSQEGGANEQFF. The genes are TRBV4-3 and TRBJ2-1; D is perhaps TRBD2 (7 bases). The CDR3 runs to 14 residues. Looked up from germline, CDR1 is LGHNA and CDR2 is YSLEER. Trimming stripped 0 bases from V and 6 bases from J, with 9 bases between.

The V gene is TRBV6-2 or TRBV6-3, the J gene TRBJ1-5; 7 bases match TRBD1. The CDR3 has 15 residues. Germline CDR1 is MNHEY and CDR2 is SVGEGT. Trimming at V came to 2 bases and at J to 6 bases, leaving 7 bases not matched to a gene. Written as DNA, the CDR3 is TGTGCCAGCAGTTACCCCGACAGGGTACCTCAGCCCCAGCATTTT. Translating gives CASSYPDRVPQPQHF.

This clonotype was observed many times. The chain joins TRBV4-1 to TRBJ1-2, with D uncertain. Germline V gene lookup returns CDR1 MGHRA and CDR2 YSYEKL. Between the trimmed V and J ends, which lost 4 bases and 2 bases, there was a span of 14 bases. The length of the CDR3 is 15 residues. The CDR3 DNA reads as TGCGCCAGCAGCCTGCATGGACGGTCGAACTATGGCTACACCTTC. Residues: CASSLHGRSNYGYTF.

The CDR3 region is CASSFTGGHGELFF. The CDR3 nucleotides read TGTGCCAGCAGTTTCACAGGGGGTCACGGGGAGCTGTTTTTT. The chain couples TRBV27 to TRBJ2-2, with 8 bases identical to TRBD1. J was trimmed by 7 bases and V by 3 bases; bases with no gene match: 4. CDR1 and CDR2 (germline): MNHEY, SMNVEV (reference sequence). This CDR3 has 14 amino acids.

This clonotype was counted a few times. V and J are TRBV4-1 and TRBJ2-1; perhaps TRBD1 as D (6 bases). Germline assignment: CDR1 MGHRA and CDR2 YSYEKL. The CDR3 spans 18 residues. Trimming shortened V by 1 base and J by 2 bases, and 18 bases separated the two germline ends. The CDR3 protein is CASSQGPQGFEPYNEQFF. The CDR3 DNA reads TGCGCCAGCAGCCAAGGTCCTCAGGGGTTCGAACCCTACAATGAGCAGTTCTTC.

V and J are TRBV27 and TRBJ2-7; D might be TRBD1 (7 bases). Trimming took 3 bases from V and 2 from J, leaving 14 bases between them. The CDR3 is made up of 15 amino acids. CDR1 is MNHEY, CDR2 SMNVEV, per germline (reference sequence). The CDR3 spells CASSFGAGGPYEQYF. In DNA form, the CDR3 reads TGTGCCAGCAGTTTTGGGGCAGGGGGGCCCTACGAGCAGTACTTC.

The genes are TRBV11-1 and TRBJ1-1, with D possibly being TRBD1 (5 bases). The V gene's germline CDR1 is SGHAT and CDR2 FQDESV (reference sequence). V lost 1 base and J 7 bases, leaving 7 bases between the germline ends. There are 12 residues in the CDR3. CDR3 coding DNA: TGTGCCAGCAGCTTAGGGGACGGTGAAGCTTTCTTT. Its translation is CASSLGDGEAFF.

This clonotype showed up just a few times. The V call is TRBV7-2, the J call TRBJ2-7; 9 nucleotides match TRBD2. Germline V lookup: CDR1 SGHTA, CDR2 FQGNSA. V shed 1 base, J shed 0 bases, and the junction held 4 bases outside the gene matches. The CDR3 is 16 residues long. The DNA for the CDR3 is TGTGCCAGCAGCTTAGACCCTAGCGGGATCTCCTACGAGCAGTACTTC. Encoded protein: CASSLDPSGISYEQYF.

V gene TRBV6-5 combines with J gene TRBJ2-5; 10 positions match TRBD1. With 2 bases clipped from V and 5 bases from J, the junction kept 8 bases outside the gene matches. Germline V gene sequence: CDR1 MNHEY, CDR2 SVGAGI. The CDR3 is 16 residues long. CDR3 loop: CASSYEGQGYRETQYF. CDR3 nucleotide sequence: TGTGCCAGCAGTTACGAGGGACAGGGGTATCGGGAGACCCAGTACTTC.